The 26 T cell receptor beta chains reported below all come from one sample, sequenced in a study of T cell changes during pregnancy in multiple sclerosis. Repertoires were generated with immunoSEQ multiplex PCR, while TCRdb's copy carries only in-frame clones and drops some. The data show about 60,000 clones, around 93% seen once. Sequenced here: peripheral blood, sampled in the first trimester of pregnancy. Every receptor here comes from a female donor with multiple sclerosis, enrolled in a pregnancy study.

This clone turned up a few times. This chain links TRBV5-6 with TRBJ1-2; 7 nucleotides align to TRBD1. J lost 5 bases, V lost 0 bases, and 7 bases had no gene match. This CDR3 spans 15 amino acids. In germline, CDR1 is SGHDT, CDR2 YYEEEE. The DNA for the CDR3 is TGTGCCAGCAGCTTGGGACGGGACAGATATTATGGCTACACCTTC. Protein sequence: CASSLGRDRYYGYTF.

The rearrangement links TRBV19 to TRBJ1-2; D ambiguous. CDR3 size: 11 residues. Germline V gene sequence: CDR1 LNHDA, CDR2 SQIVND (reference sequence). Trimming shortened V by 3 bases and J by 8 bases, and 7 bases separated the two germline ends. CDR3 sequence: CASSMLGGYTF. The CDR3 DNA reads TGTGCCAGTAGTATGTTGGGCGGCTACACCTTC.

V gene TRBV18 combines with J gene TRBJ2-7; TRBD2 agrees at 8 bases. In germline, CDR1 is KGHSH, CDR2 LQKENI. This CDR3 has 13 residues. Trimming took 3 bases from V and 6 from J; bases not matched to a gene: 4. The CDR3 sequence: CASSPSGGAEQYF. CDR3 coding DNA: TGTGCCAGCTCACCTTCCGGGGGGGCCGAGCAGTACTTC.

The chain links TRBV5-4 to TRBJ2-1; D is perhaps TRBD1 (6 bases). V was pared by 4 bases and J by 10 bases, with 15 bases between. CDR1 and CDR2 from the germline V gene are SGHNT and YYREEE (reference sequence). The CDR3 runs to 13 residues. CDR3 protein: CASSGNRAQEQFF. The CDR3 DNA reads TGTGCCAGCAGCGGGAACAGGGCGCAGGAGCAGTTCTTC.

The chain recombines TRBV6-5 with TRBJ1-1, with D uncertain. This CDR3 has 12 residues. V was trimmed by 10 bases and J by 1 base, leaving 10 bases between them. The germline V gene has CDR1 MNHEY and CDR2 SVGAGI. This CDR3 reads CATISGNTEAFF. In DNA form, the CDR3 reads TGTGCCACTATTTCAGGGAACACTGAAGCTTTCTTT.

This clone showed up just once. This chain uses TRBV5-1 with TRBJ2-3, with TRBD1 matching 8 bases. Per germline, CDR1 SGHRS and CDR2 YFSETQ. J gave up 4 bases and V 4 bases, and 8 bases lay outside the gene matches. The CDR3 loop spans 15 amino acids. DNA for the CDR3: TGCGCCAGCAGCGATGGACAGGGTTGGGCAGATACGCAGTATTTT. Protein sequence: CASSDGQGWADTQYF.

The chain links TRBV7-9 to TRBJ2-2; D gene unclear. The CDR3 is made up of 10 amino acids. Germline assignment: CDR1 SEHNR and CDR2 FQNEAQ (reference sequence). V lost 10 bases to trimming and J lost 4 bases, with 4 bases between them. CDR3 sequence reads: CATLTGELFF. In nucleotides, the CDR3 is TGTGCCACCCTCACCGGGGAGCTGTTTTTT.

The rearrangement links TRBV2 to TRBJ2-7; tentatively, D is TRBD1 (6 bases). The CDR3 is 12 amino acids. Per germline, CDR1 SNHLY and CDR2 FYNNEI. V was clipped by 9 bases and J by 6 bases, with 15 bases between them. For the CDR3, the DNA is TGTGCCAGAGCCCTGCCAGGGGTCGAGCAGTACTTC. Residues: CARALPGVEQYF. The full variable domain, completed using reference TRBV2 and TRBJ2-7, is EPEVTQTPSHQVTQMGQEVILRCVPISNHLYFYWYRQILGQKVEFLVSFYNNEISEKSEIFDDQFSVERPDGSNFTLKIRSTKLEDSAMYFCARALPGVEQYFGPGTRLTVT.

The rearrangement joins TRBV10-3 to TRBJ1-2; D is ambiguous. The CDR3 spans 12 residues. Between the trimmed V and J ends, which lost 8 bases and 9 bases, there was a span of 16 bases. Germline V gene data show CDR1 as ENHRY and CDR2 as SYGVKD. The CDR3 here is CAIVSSGRSYTF. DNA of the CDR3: TGTGCCATCGTGAGTTCCGGTCGAAGCTACACCTTC.

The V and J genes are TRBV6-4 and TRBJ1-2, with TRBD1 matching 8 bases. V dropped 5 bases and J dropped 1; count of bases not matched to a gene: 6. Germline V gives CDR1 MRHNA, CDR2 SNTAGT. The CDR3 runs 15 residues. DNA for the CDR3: TGTGCCAGCAGTCCGACAGGGGAAAGTAACTATGGCTACACCTTC. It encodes CASSPTGESNYGYTF.

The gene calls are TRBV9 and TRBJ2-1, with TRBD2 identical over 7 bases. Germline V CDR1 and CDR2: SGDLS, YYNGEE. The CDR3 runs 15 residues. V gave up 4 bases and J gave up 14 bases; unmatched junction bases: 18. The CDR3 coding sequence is TGTGCCAGCAGCTCCCTAGGCGGGGCTAGCGGTCAGGAGTTCTTC. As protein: CASSSLGGASGQEFF.

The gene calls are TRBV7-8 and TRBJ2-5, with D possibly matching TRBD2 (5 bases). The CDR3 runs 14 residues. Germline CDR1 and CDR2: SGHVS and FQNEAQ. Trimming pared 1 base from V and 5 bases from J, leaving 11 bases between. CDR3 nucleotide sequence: TGTGCCAGCAGCTTAGTTGTAGCGAGGGAGACCCAGTACTTC. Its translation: CASSLVVARETQYF.

The CDR3 DNA is TGTGCCAGTACGCGACAGGCTTTTAACACTGAAGCTTTCTTT. Its translation is CASTRQAFNTEAFF. The chain carries TRBV19 and TRBJ1-1, with a tentative D call TRBD1 (6 bases). V was pared by 7 bases and J by 2 bases, with 14 bases between. Per the germline V gene, CDR1 is LNHDA and CDR2 is SQIVND (reference sequence). The CDR3 runs to 14 residues. The entire variable domain, with the rest obtained from reference TRBV19 and TRBJ1-1, is as follows: DGGITQSPKYLFRKEGQNVTLSCEQNLNHDAMYWYRQDPGQGLRLIYYSQIVNDFQKGDIAEGYSVSREKKESFPLTVTSAQKNPTAFYLCASTRQAFNTEAFFGQGTRLTVV.

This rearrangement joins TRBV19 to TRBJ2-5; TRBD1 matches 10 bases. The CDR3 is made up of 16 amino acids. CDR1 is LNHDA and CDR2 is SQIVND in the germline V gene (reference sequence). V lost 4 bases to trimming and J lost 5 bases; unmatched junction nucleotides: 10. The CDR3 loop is CASSKRQGALSETQYF. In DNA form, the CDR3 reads TGTGCCAGTAGTAAACGACAGGGGGCGCTGTCCGAGACCCAGTACTTC.

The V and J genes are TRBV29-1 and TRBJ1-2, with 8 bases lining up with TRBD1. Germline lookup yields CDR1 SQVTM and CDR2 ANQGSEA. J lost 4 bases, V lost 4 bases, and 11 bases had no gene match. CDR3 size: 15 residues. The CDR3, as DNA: TGCAGCGTTGGGACAGGGTTTATCTCCTCCTATGGCTACACCTTC. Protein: CSVGTGFISSYGYTF.

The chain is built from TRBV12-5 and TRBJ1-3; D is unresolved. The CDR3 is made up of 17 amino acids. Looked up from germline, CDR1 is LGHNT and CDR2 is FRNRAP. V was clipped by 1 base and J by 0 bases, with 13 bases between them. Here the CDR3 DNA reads TGTGCTAGTGGTTTGGACCTGAAACAGAGCTCTGGAAACACCATATATTTT. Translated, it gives CASGLDLKQSSGNTIYF.

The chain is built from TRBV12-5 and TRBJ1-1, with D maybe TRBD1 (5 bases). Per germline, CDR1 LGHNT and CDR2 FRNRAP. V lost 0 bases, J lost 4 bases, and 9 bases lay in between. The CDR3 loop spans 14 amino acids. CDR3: CASGLVRGGTEAFF. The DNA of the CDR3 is TGTGCTAGTGGTTTGGTACGGGGGGGCACTGAAGCTTTCTTT.

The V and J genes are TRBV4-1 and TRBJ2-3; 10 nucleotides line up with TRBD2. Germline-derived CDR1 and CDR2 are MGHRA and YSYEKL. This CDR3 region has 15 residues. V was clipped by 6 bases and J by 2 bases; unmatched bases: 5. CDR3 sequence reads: CASRPTSGATDTQYF. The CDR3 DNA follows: TGCGCCAGCAGACCTACTAGCGGGGCCACAGATACGCAGTATTTT.

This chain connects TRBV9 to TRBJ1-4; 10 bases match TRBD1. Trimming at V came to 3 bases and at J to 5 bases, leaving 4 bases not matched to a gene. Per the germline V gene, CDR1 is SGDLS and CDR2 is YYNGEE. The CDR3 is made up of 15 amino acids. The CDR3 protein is CASSGDRGPNEKLFF. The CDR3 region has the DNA TGTGCCAGCAGCGGCGACAGGGGGCCCAATGAAAAACTGTTTTTT.

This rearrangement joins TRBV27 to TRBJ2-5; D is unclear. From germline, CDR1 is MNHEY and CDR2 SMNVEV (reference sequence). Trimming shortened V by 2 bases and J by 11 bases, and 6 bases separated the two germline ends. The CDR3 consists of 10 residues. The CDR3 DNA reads TGTGCCAGCAGTTTAACGGGTCAGTACTTC. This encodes CASSLTGQYF.

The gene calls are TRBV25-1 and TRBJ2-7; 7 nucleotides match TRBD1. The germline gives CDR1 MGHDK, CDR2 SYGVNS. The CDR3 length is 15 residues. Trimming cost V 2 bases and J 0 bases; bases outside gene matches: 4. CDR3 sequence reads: CASSEPGQLSYEQYF. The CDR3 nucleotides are TGTGCCAGCAGTGAACCGGGACAGCTCTCCTACGAGCAGTACTTC.

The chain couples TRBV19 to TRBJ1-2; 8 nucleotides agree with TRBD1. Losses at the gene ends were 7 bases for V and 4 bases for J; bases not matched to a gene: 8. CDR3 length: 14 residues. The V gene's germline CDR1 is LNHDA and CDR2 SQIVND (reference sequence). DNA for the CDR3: TGTGCCAGTAATCGGGACAGGAGCCGCTATGGCTACACCTTC. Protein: CASNRDRSRYGYTF.

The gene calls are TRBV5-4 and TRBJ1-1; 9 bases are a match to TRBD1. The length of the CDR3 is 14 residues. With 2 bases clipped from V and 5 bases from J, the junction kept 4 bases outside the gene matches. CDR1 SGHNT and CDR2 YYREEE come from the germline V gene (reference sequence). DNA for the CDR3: TGTGCCAGCAGCTTCGGACAGGGGTGGACTGAAGCTTTCTTT. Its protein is CASSFGQGWTEAFF.

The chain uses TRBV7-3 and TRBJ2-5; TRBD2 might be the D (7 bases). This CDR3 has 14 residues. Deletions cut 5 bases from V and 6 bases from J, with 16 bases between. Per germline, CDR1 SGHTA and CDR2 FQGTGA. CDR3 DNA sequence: TGTGCCAGCAGCCCACCGCGGGGGCGAAAGACCCAGTACTTC. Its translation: CASSPPRGRKTQYF.

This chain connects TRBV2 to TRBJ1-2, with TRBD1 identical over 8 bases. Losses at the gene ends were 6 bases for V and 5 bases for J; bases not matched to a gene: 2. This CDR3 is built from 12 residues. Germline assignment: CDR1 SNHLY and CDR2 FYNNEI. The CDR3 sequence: CASSRTGYGYTF. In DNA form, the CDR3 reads TGTGCCAGCAGCAGGACAGGGTATGGCTACACCTTC.

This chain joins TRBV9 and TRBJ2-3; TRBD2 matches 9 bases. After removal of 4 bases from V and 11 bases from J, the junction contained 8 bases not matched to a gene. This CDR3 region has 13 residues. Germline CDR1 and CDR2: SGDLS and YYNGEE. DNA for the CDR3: TGTGCCAGCAGCCCCGGGACTAGCCAGATGCAGTATTTT. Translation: CASSPGTSQMQYF.